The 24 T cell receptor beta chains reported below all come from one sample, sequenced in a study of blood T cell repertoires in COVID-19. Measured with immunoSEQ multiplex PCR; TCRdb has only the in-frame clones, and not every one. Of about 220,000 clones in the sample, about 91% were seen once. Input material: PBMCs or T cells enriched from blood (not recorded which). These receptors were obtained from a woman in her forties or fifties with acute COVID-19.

This chain's CDR3 is CASRRQANQPQHF. CDR3 DNA: TGTGCCAGTAGACGACAGGCAAATCAGCCCCAGCATTTT. The genes are TRBV19 and TRBJ1-5; D may be TRBD1 (6 bases). Trimming pared 6 bases from V and 4 bases from J, leaving 10 bases between. CDR3 length equals 13 residues. Germline V gene data show CDR1 as LNHDA and CDR2 as SQIVND (reference sequence).

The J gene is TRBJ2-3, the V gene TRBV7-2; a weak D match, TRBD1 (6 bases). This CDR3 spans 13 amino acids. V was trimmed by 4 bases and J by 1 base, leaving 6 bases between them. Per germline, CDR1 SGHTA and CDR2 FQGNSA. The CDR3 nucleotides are TGTGCCAGCAGCTGGACAGGCACAGATACGCAGTATTTT. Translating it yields CASSWTGTDTQYF.

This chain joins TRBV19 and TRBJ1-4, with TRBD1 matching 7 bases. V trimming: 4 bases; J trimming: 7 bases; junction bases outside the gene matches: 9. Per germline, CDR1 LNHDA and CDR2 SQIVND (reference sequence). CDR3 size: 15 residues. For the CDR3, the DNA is TGTGCCAGTAGTAACCGACAGGGAGTCTTTGAAAAACTGTTTTTT. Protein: CASSNRQGVFEKLFF.

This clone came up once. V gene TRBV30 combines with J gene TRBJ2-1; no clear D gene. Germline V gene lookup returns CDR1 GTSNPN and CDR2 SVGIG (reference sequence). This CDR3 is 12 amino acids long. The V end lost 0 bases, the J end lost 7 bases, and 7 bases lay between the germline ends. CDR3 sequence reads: CAWSVYGNEQFF. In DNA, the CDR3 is TGTGCCTGGAGTGTGTACGGGAATGAGCAGTTCTTC. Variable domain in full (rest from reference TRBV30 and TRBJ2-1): SQTIHQWPATLVQPVGSPLSLECTVEGTSNPNLYWYRQAAGRGLQLLFYSVGIGQISSEVPQNLSASRPQDRQFILSSKKLLLSDSGFYLCAWSVYGNEQFFGPGTRLTVL.

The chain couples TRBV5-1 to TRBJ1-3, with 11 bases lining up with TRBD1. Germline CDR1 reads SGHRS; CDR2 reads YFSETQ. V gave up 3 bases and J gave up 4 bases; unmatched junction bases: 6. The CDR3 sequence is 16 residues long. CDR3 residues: CASSSGQGAVGNTIYF. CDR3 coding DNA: TGCGCCAGCAGCTCTGGACAGGGGGCGGTGGGAAACACCATATATTTT.

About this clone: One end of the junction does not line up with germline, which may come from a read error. CDR3 loop: CSGGTLDSYNEQFF. The CDR3 region has the DNA TGCTCCGGTGGGACACTCGATTCCTACAATGAGCAGTTCTTC. The rearrangement links TRBV11-2 to TRBJ2-1; D might be TRBD1 (6 bases). The germline CDR1 and CDR2 sequences are SGHAT and FQNNGV. This CDR3 has 14 residues.

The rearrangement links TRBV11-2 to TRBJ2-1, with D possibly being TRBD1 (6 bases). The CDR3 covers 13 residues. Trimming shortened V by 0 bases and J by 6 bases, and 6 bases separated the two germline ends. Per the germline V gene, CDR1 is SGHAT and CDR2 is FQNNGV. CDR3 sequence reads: CASSLDRGNEQFF. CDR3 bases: TGTGCCAGCAGCTTAGACAGGGGCAATGAGCAGTTCTTC.

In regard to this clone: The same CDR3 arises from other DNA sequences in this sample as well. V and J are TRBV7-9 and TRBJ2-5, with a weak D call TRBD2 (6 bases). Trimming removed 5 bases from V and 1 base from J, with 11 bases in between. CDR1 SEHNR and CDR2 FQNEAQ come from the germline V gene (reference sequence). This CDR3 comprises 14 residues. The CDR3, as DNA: TGTGCCAGCAGCCCGGGGACTGGCCAAGAGACCCAGTACTTC. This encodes CASSPGTGQETQYF.

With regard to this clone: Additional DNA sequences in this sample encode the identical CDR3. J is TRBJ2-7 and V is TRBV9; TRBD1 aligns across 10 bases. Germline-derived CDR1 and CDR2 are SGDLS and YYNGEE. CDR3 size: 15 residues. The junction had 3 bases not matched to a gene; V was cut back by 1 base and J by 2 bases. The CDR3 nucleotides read TGTGCCAGCAGCGTATCCGGGACAGGGGCCTACGAGCAGTACTTC. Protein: CASSVSGTGAYEQYF.

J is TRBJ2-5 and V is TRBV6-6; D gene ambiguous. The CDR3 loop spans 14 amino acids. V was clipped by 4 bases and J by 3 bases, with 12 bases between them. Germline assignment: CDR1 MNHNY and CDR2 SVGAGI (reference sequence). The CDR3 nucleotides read TGTGCCAGCAGTTCAACCAGACTTAAAGAGACCCAGTACTTC. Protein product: CASSSTRLKETQYF.

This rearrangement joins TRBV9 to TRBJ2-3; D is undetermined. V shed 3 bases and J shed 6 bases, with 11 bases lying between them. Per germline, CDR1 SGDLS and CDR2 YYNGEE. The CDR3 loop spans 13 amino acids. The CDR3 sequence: CASSDQPGDTQYF. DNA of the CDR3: TGTGCCAGCAGCGACCAACCCGGGGATACGCAGTATTTT. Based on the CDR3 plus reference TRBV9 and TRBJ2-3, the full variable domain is DSGVTQTPKHLITATGQRVTLRCSPRSGDLSVYWYQQSLDQGLQFLIQYYNGEERAKGNILERFSAQQFPDLHSELNLSSLELGDSALYFCASSDQPGDTQYFGPGTRLTVL.

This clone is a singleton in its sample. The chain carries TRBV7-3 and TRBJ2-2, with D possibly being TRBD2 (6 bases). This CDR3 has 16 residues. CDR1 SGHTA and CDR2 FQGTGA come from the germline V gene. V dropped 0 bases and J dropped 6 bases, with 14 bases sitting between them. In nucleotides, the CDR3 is TGTGCCAGCAGCTTAACCCCGGGGACTCCCCCCGGGGAGCTGTTTTTT. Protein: CASSLTPGTPPGELFF.

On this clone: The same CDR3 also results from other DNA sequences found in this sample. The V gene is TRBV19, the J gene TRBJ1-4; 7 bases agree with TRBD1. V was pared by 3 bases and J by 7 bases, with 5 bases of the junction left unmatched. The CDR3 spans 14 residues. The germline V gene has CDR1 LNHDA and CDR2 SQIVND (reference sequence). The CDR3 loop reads CASSIRQGGEKLFF. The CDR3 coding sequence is TGTGCCAGTAGTATCAGACAGGGCGGTGAAAAACTGTTTTTT. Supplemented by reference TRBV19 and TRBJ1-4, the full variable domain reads DGGITQSPKYLFRKEGQNVTLSCEQNLNHDAMYWYRQDPGQGLRLIYYSQIVNDFQKGDIAEGYSVSREKKESFPLTVTSAQKNPTAFYLCASSIRQGGEKLFFGSGTQLSVL.

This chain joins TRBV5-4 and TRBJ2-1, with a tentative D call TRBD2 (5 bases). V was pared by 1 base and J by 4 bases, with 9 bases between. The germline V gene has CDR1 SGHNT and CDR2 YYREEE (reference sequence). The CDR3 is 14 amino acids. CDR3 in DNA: TGTGCCAGCAGCTTGCGCGGGCCATACAATGAGCAGTTCTTC. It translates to CASSLRGPYNEQFF.

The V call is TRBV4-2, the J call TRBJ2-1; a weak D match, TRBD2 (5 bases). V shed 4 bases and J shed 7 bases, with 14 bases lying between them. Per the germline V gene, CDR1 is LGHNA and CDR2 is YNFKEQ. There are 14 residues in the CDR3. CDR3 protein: CASSPRGLKNEQFF. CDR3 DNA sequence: TGTGCCAGCAGCCCCAGAGGGCTGAAGAATGAGCAGTTCTTC.

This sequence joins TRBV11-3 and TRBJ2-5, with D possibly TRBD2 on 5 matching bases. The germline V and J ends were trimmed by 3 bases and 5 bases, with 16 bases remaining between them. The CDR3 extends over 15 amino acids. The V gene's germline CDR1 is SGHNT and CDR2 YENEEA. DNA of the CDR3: TGTGCCAGCAGCTTGGGAGATTATTCCTGGGAGACCCAGTACTTC. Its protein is CASSLGDYSWETQYF. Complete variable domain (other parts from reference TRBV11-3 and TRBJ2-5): EAGVVQSPRYKIIEKKQPVAFWCNPISGHNTLYWYLQNLGQGPELLIRYENEEAVDDSQLPKDRFSAERLKGVDSTLKIQPAELGDSAVYLCASSLGDYSWETQYFGPGTRLLVL.

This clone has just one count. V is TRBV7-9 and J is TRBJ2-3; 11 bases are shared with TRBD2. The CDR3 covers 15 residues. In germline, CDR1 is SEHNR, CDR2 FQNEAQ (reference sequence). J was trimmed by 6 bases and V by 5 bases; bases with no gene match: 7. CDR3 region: CASSTGTSGGDTQYF. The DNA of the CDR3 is TGTGCCAGCAGCACCGGGACTAGCGGAGGGGATACGCAGTATTTT.

CDR3 amino acids: CASSPHDSYNSPLHF. The CDR3 nucleotides read TGTGCCAGCTCACCACACGACAGCTATAATTCACCCCTCCACTTT. The chain has TRBV18 and TRBJ1-6; maybe TRBD1 (5 bases). V lost 1 base, J lost 3 bases, and 7 bases lay in between. Germline V gene sequence: CDR1 KGHSH, CDR2 LQKENI. The CDR3 runs to 15 residues. The whole variable domain, filled in from reference TRBV18 and TRBJ1-6, reads NAGVMQNPRHLVRRRGQEARLRCSPMKGHSHVYWYRQLPEEGLKFMVYLQKENIIDESGMPKERFSAEFPKEGPSILRIQQVVRGDSAAYFCASSPHDSYNSPLHFGNGTRLTVT.

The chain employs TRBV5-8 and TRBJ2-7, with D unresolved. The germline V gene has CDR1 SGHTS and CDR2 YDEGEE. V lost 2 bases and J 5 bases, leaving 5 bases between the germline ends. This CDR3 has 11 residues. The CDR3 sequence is CASSFTHEQYF. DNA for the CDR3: TGTGCCAGCAGCTTCACTCACGAGCAGTACTTC.

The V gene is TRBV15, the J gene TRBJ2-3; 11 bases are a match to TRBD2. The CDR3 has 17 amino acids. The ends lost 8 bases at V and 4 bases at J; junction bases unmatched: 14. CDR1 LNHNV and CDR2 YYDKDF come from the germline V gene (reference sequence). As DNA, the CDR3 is TGTGCCACCTCGCACGGGGTGACTAGCGGGATCCCAGATACGCAGTATTTT. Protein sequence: CATSHGVTSGIPDTQYF.

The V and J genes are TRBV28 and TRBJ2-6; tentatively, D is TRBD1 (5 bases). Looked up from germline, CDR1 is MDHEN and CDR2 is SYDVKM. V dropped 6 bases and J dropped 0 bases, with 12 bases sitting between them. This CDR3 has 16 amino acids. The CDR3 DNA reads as TGTGCCAGCAGCCTCGACAGTCTCTCTGGGGCCAACGTCCTGACTTTC. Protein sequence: CASSLDSLSGANVLTF.

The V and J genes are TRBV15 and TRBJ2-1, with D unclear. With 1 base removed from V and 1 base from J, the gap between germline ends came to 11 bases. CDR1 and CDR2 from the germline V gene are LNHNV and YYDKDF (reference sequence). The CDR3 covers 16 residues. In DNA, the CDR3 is TGTGCCACCAGCAGAGTCCCAGGTTGGTCCTACAATGAGCAGTTCTTC. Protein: CATSRVPGWSYNEQFF.

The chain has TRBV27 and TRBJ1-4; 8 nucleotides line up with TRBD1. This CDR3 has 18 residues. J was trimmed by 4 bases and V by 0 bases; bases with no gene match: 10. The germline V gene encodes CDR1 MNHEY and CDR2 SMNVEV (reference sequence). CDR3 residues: CASSLSWSQGALNEKLFF. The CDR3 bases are TGTGCCAGCAGTTTATCCTGGTCTCAGGGGGCCCTTAATGAAAAACTGTTTTTT.

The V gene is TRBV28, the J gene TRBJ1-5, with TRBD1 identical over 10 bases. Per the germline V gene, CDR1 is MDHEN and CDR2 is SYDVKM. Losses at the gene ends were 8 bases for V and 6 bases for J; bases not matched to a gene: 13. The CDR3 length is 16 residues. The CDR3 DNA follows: TGTGCCAGCCGAACCGGGACAGGGGAACGTACTCAGCCCCAGCATTTT. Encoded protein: CASRTGTGERTQPQHF.